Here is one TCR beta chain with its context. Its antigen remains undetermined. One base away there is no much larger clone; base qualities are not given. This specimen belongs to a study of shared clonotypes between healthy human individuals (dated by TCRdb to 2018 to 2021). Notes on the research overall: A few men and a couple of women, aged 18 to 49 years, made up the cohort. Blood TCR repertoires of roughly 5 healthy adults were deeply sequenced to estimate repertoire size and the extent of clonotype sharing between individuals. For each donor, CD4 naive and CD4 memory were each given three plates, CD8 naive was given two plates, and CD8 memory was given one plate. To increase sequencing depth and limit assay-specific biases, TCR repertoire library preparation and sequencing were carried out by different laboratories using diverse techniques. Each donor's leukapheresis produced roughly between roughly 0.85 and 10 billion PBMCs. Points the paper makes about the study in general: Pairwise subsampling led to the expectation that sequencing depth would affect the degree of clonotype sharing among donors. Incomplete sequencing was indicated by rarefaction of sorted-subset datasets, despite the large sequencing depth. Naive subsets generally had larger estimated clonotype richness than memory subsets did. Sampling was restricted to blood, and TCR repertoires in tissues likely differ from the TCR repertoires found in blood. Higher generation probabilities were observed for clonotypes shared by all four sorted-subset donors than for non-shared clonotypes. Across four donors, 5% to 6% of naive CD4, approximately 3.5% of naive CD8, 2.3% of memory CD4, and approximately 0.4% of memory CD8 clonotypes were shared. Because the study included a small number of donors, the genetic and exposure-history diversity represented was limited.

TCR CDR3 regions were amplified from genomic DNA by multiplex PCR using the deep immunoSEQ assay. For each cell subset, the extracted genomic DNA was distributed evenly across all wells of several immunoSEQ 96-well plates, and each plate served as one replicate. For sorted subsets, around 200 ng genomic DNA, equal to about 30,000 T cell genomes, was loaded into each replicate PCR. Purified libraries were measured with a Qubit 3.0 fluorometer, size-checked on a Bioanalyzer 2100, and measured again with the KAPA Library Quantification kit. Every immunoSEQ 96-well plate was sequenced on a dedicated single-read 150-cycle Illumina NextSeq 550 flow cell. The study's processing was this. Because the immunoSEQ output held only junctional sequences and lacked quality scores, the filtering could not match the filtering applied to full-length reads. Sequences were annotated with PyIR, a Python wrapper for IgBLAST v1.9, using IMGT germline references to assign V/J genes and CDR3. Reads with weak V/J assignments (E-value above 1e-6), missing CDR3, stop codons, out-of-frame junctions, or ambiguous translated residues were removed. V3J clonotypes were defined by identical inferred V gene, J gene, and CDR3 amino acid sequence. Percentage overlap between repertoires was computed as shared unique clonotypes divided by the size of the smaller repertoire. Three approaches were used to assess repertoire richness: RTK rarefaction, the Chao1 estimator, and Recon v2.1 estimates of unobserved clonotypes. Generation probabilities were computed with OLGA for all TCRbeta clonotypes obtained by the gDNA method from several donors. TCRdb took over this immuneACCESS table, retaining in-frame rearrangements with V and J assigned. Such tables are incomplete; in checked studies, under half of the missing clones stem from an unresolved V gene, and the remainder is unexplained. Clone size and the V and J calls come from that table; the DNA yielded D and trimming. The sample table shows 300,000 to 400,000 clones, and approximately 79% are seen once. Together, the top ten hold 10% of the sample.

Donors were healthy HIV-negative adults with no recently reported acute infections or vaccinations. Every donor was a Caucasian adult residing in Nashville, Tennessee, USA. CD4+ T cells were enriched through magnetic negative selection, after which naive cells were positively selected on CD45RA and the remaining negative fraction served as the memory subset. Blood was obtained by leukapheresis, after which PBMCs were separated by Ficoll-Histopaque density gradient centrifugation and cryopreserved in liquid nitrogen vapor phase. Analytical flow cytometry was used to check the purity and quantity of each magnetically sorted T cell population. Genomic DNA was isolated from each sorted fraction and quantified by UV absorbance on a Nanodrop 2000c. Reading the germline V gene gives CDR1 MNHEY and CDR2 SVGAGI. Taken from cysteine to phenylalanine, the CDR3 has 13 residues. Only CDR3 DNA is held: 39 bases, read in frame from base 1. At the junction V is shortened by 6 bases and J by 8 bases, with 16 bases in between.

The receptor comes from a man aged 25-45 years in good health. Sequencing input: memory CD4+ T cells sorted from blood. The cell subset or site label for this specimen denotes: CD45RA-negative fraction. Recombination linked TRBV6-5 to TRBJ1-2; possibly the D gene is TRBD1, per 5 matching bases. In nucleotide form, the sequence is TGTGCCAGCAGCCTTCCCCAGGGATTCGGCTACACCTTC. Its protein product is CASSLPQGFGYTF.